Each of the 18 T cell receptor beta chains below was sequenced from the same sample in a study of PD-1 blockade in classical Hodgkin lymphoma. Sequenced by immunoSEQ multiplex PCR; TCRdb stores in-frame clones only, minus some. The data show tens of thousands of clones, with approximately 88% seen just once and approximately 22% held by the top ten. Each patient experienced a relapse that followed autologous stem cell transplantation, and brentuximab vedotin exposure varied. The material sequenced was peripheral blood mononuclear cells (PBMCs), taken at baseline. The receptor set was obtained from a human donor with classical Hodgkin lymphoma.

This clone was detected once. The chain joins TRBV19 to TRBJ2-7; D not resolved. The CDR3 length is 15 residues. CDR1 and CDR2 from the germline V gene are LNHDA and SQIVND (reference sequence). V was trimmed by 3 bases and J by 3 bases, leaving 15 bases between them. The CDR3 loop reads CASSISTAGNYEQYF. In DNA form, the CDR3 reads TGTGCCAGTAGTATTAGCACAGCCGGAAACTACGAGCAGTACTTC. The full variable domain, with the rest looked up from reference TRBV19 and TRBJ2-7, is DGGITQSPKYLFRKEGQNVTLSCEQNLNHDAMYWYRQDPGQGLRLIYYSQIVNDFQKGDIAEGYSVSREKKESFPLTVTSAQKNPTAFYLCASSISTAGNYEQYFGPGTRLTVT.

This chain links TRBV10-2 with TRBJ1-1, with D unresolved. Germline assignment: CDR1 WSHSY and CDR2 SAAADI. The CDR3 is 11 amino acids. The V and J ends lost 0 bases and 8 bases respectively, with 4 bases between them. CDR3 DNA sequence: TGCGCCAGCAGTGAGTCGAGAGAAGCTTTCTTT. Its translation is CASSESREAFF.

This sequence joins TRBV27 and TRBJ2-1, with unresolved D. CDR1 and CDR2 (germline): MNHEY, SMNVEV (reference sequence). V was pared by 5 bases and J by 0 bases, with 11 bases between. There are 15 residues in the CDR3. The CDR3 DNA reads TGTGCCAGCAGTCCCCAGGTTAGCTCCTACAATGAGCAGTTCTTC. Encoded protein: CASSPQVSSYNEQFF.

This chain links TRBV6-5 with TRBJ2-6; D may be TRBD2 (6 bases). Germline CDR1 and CDR2: MNHEY and SVGAGI. With 7 bases removed from V and 3 bases from J, the gap between germline ends came to 13 bases. The CDR3 has 15 residues. CDR3 loop: CASNRRAGGANVLTF. The CDR3 nucleotides are TGTGCCAGCAACCGGAGGGCCGGTGGGGCCAACGTCCTGACTTTC.

The chain employs TRBV6-4 and TRBJ2-3, with unresolved D. Between the trimmed V and J ends, which lost 5 bases and 2 bases, there was a span of 14 bases. Germline CDR1 is MRHNA and CDR2 is SNTAGT. This CDR3 region has 15 residues. The CDR3 DNA is TGTGCCAGCAGTATAATTCCTGGAGCCACAGATACGCAGTATTTT. Translating gives CASSIIPGATDTQYF.

By share, this clone counts as medium-sized. The rearrangement joins TRBV30 to TRBJ1-1; 11 bases map to TRBD1. The CDR3 sequence is 14 residues long. The V gene end was trimmed by 5 bases and the J gene end by 4 bases; junction bases not matched to a gene: 6. The V gene's germline CDR1 is GTSNPN and CDR2 SVGIG (reference sequence). The CDR3 sequence: CAWVPGTGGTEAFF. CDR3 nucleotides: TGTGCCTGGGTTCCCGGGACAGGGGGCACTGAAGCTTTCTTT.

The chain links TRBV19 to TRBJ2-5; no reliable D call. There are 14 residues in the CDR3. Trimming removed 1 base at V and 5 bases at J, with 11 bases between. In germline, CDR1 is LNHDA, CDR2 SQIVND (reference sequence). CDR3 protein: CASSIGHLKETQYF. CDR3 DNA: TGTGCCAGTAGTATAGGCCACCTGAAGGAGACCCAGTACTTC.

The chain combines TRBV18 with TRBJ2-7, with TRBD2 matching 13 bases. Germline CDR1 reads KGHSH; CDR2 reads LQKENI. CDR3 length: 13 amino acids. After removal of 5 bases from V and 7 bases from J, the junction contained 2 bases not matched to a gene. The CDR3 DNA reads TGTGCCAGCTCAAAGGGACTAGCGGGAGAGCAGTACTTC. Translated, it gives CASSKGLAGEQYF. The full variable domain, in which reference TRBV18 and TRBJ2-7 provide the parts outside the CDR3, is NAGVMQNPRHLVRRRGQEARLRCSPMKGHSHVYWYRQLPEEGLKFMVYLQKENIIDESGMPKERFSAEFPKEGPSILRIQQVVRGDSAAYFCASSKGLAGEQYFGPGTRLTVT.

V usage is TRBV6-5 and J usage is TRBJ2-7; 10 bases align to TRBD1. V was clipped by 5 bases and J by 3 bases; unmatched bases: 4. Germline V gene data show CDR1 as MNHEY and CDR2 as SVGAGI. The CDR3 sequence is 14 residues long. CDR3 in DNA: TGTGCCAGCAGTCTGGGACAGGGGTACTACGAGCAGTACTTC. Translating it yields CASSLGQGYYEQYF.

The CDR3 spells CASSTGTGWNQPQHF. Here the CDR3 DNA reads TGTGCCAGTAGTACGGGGACAGGATGGAATCAGCCCCAGCATTTT. The chain uses TRBV19 and TRBJ1-5; TRBD1 aligns across 8 bases. CDR1 and CDR2 from the germline V gene are LNHDA and SQIVND (reference sequence). Germline trimming cut 4 bases from V and 4 bases from J; bases unmatched to any gene: 6. The CDR3 runs to 15 residues. The entire variable domain, with the rest obtained from reference TRBV19 and TRBJ1-5, is as follows: DGGITQSPKYLFRKEGQNVTLSCEQNLNHDAMYWYRQDPGQGLRLIYYSQIVNDFQKGDIAEGYSVSREKKESFPLTVTSAQKNPTAFYLCASSTGTGWNQPQHFGDGTRLSIL.

This rearrangement joins TRBV7-2 to TRBJ1-2; 9 nucleotides align to TRBD1. Germline lookup yields CDR1 SGHTA and CDR2 FQGNSA. Trimming removed 0 bases from V and 3 bases from J; junction bases left unmatched: 8. The CDR3 length is 17 residues. The CDR3 spells CASSLALLTGGDYGYTF. DNA for the CDR3: TGTGCCAGCAGCTTAGCCCTTCTGACAGGGGGGGACTATGGCTACACCTTC.

V and J are TRBV29-1 and TRBJ2-7; D is ambiguous. The germline V gene encodes CDR1 SQVTM and CDR2 ANQGSEA. V was shortened by 3 bases and J by 13 bases, with 16 bases between the two germline ends. The CDR3 totals 11 residues. CDR3 loop: CSVDDGTGRYF. The CDR3 nucleotides are TGCAGCGTTGATGACGGCACCGGACGTTACTTC.

The CDR3 here is CASSTTSGTFVNTGELFF. CDR3 DNA: TGCGCCAGCAGCACGACTAGCGGGACCTTTGTCAACACCGGGGAGCTGTTTTTT. The V gene is TRBV5-1, the J gene TRBJ2-2, with 11 bases matching TRBD2. Germline-derived CDR1 and CDR2 are SGHRS and YFSETQ. The length of the CDR3 is 18 residues. V was clipped by 4 bases and J by 2 bases; unmatched bases: 10.

The genes are TRBV20-1 and TRBJ2-5; maybe TRBD1 (6 bases). Germline V gene lookup returns CDR1 DFQATT and CDR2 SNEGSKA (reference sequence). The V gene lost 6 bases and the J gene lost 4 bases, with 9 bases spanning the gap. The CDR3 runs 11 residues. CDR3 nucleotides: TGCAGTGCCCGCAGGGGAGAGACCCAGTACTTC. Translated, it gives CSARRGETQYF.

The chain carries TRBV10-3 and TRBJ1-1, with no clear D. The germline V gene has CDR1 ENHRY and CDR2 SYGVKD. The CDR3 loop spans 15 amino acids. Trimming left V 0 bases short and J 4 bases short, with 12 bases between. CDR3 bases: TGTGCCATCAGTGAGTCTAGCGGAACTGGCACTGAAGCTTTCTTT. Translation: CAISESSGTGTEAFF.

The J gene is TRBJ2-1, the V gene TRBV5-1, with D unresolved. The CDR3 loop spans 14 amino acids. From germline, CDR1 is SGHRS and CDR2 YFSETQ. Trimming removed 0 bases at V and 4 bases at J, with 8 bases between. The CDR3 DNA follows: TGCGCCAGCAGCTTGGACTATCAATACAATGAGCAGTTCTTC. It encodes CASSLDYQYNEQFF.

The rearrangement joins TRBV5-1 to TRBJ2-2; TRBD1 agrees at 7 bases. This CDR3 is built from 15 residues. V was clipped by 3 bases and J by 2 bases; unmatched bases: 4. Looked up from germline, CDR1 is SGHRS and CDR2 is YFSETQ. CDR3 sequence: CASSYGDSNTGELFF. The CDR3 coding sequence is TGCGCCAGCAGCTACGGGGACAGCAACACCGGGGAGCTGTTTTTT.

The chain recombines TRBV16 with TRBJ1-3, with 10 bases fitting TRBD1. Unmatched junction bases numbered 2, after V lost 6 bases and J lost 6 bases. The CDR3 contains 13 residues. The V gene's germline CDR1 is KGHSY and CDR2 FQNENV. CDR3 coding DNA: TGTGCCAGCAGGGGACAGGGGACAAACACCATATATTTT. Translation gives CASRGQGTNTIYF.